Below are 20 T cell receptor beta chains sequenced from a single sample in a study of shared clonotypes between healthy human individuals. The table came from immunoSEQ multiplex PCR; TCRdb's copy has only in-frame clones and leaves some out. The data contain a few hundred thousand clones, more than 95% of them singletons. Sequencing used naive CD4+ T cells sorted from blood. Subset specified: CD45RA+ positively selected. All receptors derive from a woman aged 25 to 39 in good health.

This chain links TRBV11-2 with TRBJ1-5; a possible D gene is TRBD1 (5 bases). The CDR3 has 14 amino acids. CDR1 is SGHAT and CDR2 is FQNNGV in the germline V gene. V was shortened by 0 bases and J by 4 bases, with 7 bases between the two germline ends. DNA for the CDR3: TGTGCCAGCAGCTTAGACAGGGCAAATCAGCCCCAGCATTTT. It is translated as CASSLDRANQPQHF. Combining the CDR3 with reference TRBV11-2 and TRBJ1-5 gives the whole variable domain EAGVAQSPRYKIIEKRQSVAFWCNPISGHATLYWYQQILGQGPKLLIQFQNNGVVDDSQLPKDRFSAERLKGVDSTLKIQPAKLEDSAVYLCASSLDRANQPQHFGDGTRLSIL.

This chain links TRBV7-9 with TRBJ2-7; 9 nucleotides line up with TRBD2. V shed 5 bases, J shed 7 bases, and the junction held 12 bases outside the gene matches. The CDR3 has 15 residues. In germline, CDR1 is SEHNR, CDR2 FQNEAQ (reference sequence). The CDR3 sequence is CASSPPGLAKGEQYF. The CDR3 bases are TGTGCCAGCAGCCCTCCGGGACTAGCAAAGGGGGAGCAGTACTTC.

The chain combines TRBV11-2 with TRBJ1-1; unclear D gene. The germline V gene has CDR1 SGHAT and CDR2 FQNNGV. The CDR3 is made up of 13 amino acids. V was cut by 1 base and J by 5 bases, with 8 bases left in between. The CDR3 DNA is TGTGCCAGCAGCTTAGCGTGGGGTACTGAAGCTTTCTTT. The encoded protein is CASSLAWGTEAFF. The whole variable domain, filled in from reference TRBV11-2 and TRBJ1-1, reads EAGVAQSPRYKIIEKRQSVAFWCNPISGHATLYWYQQILGQGPKLLIQFQNNGVVDDSQLPKDRFSAERLKGVDSTLKIQPAKLEDSAVYLCASSLAWGTEAFFGQGTRLTVV.

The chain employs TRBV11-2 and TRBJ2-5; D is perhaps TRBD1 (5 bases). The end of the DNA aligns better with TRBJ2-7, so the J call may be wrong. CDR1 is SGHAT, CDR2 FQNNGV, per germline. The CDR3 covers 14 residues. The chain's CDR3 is CASSLQNQGYEQYF. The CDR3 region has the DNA TGTGCCAGCAGCTTACAGAACCAGGGATACGAGCAGTACTTC.

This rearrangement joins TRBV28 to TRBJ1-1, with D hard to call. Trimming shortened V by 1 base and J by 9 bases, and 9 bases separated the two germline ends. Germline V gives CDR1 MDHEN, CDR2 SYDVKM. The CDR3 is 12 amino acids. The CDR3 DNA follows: TGTGCCAGCAGTTTATTAGGGAATCAAGCTTTCTTT. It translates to CASSLLGNQAFF.

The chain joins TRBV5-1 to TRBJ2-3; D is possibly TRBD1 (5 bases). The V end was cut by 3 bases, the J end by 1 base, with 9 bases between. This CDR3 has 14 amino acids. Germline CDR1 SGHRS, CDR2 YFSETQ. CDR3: CASSSSTGTDTQYF. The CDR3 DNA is TGCGCCAGCAGCTCCTCGACAGGCACAGATACGCAGTATTTT.

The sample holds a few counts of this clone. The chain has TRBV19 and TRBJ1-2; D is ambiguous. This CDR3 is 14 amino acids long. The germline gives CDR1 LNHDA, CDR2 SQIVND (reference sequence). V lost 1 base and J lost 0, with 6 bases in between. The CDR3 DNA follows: TGTGCCAGTAGTATAGCCATGGCTAACTATGGCTACACCTTC. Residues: CASSIAMANYGYTF.

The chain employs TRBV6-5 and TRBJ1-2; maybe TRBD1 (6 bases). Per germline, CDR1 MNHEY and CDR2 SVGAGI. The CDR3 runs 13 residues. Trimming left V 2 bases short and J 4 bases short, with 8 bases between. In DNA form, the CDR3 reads TGTGCCAGCAGTTACGGACAGAGCTATGGCTACACCTTC. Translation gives CASSYGQSYGYTF.

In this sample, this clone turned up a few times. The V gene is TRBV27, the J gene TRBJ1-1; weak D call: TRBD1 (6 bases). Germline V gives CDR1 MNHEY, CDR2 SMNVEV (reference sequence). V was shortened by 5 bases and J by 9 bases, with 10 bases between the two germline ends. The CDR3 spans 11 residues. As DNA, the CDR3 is TGTGCCAGCAGTATCGGGACAAAAGCTTTCTTT. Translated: CASSIGTKAFF.

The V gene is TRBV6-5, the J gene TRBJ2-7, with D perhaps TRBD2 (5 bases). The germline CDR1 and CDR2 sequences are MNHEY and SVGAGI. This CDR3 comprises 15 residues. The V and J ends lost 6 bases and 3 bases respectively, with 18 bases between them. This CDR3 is CASRRGPDNYYEQYF. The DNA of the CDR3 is TGTGCCAGCAGAAGAGGGCCGGATAATTACTACGAGCAGTACTTC.

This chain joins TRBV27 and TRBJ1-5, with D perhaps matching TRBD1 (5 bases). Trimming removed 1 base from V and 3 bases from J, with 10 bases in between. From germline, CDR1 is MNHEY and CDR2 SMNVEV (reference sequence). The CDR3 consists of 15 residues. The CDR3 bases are TGTGCCAGCAGTTTATTTGCGACAGACAATCAGCCCCAGCATTTT. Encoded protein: CASSLFATDNQPQHF.

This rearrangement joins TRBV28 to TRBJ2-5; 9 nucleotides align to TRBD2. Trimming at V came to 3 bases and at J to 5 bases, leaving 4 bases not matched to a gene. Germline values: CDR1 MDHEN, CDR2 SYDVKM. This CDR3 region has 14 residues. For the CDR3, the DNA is TGTGCCAGCAGTTTGCTAGCGGGGAGGGAGACCCAGTACTTC. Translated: CASSLLAGRETQYF.

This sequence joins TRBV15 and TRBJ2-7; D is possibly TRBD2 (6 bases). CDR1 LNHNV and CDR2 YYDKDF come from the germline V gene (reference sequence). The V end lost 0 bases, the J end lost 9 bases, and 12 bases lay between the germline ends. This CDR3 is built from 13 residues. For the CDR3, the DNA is TGTGCCACCAGCAGAGATCGGGGAGGCGTGCAGTACTTC. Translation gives CATSRDRGGVQYF.

The CDR3: CASSFGRGRLDEQYF. CDR3 nucleotide sequence: TGTGCCAGCAGTTTTGGGCGGGGCCGCCTCGACGAGCAGTACTTC. J is TRBJ2-7 and V is TRBV28; possible D gene TRBD2, 6 bases. The germline V and J ends were trimmed by 3 bases and 5 bases, with 17 bases remaining between them. Germline assignment: CDR1 MDHEN and CDR2 SYDVKM. The CDR3 is made up of 15 amino acids.

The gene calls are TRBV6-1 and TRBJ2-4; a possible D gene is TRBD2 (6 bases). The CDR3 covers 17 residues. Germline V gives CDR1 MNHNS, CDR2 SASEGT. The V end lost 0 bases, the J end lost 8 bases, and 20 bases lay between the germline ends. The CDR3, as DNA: TGTGCCAGCAGTGAAGCGGGGTATGGGCGGGATTTTTACATTCAGTACTTC. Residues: CASSEAGYGRDFYIQYF.

In DNA form, the CDR3 reads TGTGCCAGCCAACAGGGGGCAGAACAGCCCCAGCATTTT. Amino acids: CASQQGAEQPQHF. This chain connects TRBV6-1 to TRBJ1-5; 9 bases are a match to TRBD1. J gave up 7 bases and V 8 bases, and 6 bases lay outside the gene matches. Germline assignment: CDR1 MNHNS and CDR2 SASEGT. The CDR3 spans 13 residues.

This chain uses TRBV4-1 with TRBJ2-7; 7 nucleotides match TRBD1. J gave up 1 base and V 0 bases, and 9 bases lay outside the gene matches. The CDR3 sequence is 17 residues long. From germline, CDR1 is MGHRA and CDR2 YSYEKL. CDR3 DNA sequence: TGCGCCAGCAGCCAAGATAGATGGCCAGGGGGTTCCTACGAGCAGTACTTC. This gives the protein CASSQDRWPGGSYEQYF.

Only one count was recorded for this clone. The CDR3 reads CASSEPGQGFFGANVLTF. The CDR3 DNA is TGTGCCAGTAGTGAACCGGGACAGGGCTTTTTTGGGGCCAACGTCCTGACTTTC. The chain recombines TRBV19 with TRBJ2-6, with 9 bases that match TRBD1. Germline V CDR1 and CDR2: LNHDA, SQIVND (reference sequence). The CDR3 totals 18 residues. Unmatched junction bases numbered 11, after V lost 5 bases and J lost 3 bases.

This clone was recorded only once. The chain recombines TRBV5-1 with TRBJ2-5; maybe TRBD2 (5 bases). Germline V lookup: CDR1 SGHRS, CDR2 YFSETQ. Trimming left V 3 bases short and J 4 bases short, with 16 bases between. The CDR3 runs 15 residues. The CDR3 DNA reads TGCGCCAGCAGCTCCTCAGAGGGCAGTCGAGAGACCCAGTACTTC. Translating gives CASSSSEGSRETQYF. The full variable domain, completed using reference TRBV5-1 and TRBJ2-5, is KAGVTQTPRYLIKTRGQQVTLSCSPISGHRSVSWYQQTPGQGLQFLFEYFSETQRNKGNFPGRFSGRQFSNSRSEMNVSTLELGDSALYLCASSSSEGSRETQYFGPGTRLLVL.

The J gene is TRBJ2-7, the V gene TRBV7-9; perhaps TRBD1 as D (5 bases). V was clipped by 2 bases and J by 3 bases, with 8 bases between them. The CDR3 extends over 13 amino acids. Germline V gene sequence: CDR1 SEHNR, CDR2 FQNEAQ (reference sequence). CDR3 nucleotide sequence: TGTGCCAGCAGCTTACTGGACAACTACGAGCAGTACTTC. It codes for CASSLLDNYEQYF. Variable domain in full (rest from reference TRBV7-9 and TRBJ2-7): DTGVSQNPRHKITKRGQNVTFRCDPISEHNRLYWYRQTLGQGPEFLTYFQNEAQLEKSRLLSDRFSAERPKGSFSTLEIQRTEQGDSAMYLCASSLLDNYEQYFGPGTRLTVT.